This T cell receptor (beta chain) was sequenced during a study of T cell responses to AZD1222 COVID-19 vaccine. The data were produced by immunoSEQ multiplex PCR, yet TCRdb's version contains in-frame clones alone and is incomplete. Of 100,000 or so clones detected, roughly 90% appear once; the ten largest clones hold about 1.2%. Study findings and constraints: Spike-specific TCR breadth and depth went up after people got two AZD1222 doses.

Losses at the gene ends were 5 bases for V and 7 bases for J; bases not matched to a gene: 2. This CDR3 has 14 amino acids. Germline assignment: CDR1 SEHNR and CDR2 FQNEAQ (reference sequence). Details on this clone: As yet, its antigen is unknown. This sample also contains other DNA sequences that code for the same CDR3.

The sample here was peripheral blood, taken on day 0 of AZD1222 vaccination. This sequence was found in an adult in good health. V gene TRBV7-9 combines with J gene TRBJ1-6; TRBD1 aligns across 10 bases. CDR3 bases: TGTGCCAGCAGCCCGGACAGGGGGAATTCACCCCTCCACTTT. Translating gives CASSPDRGNSPLHF.